The sequence of this T cell receptor beta chain was determined in a study of T cells after yellow fever vaccination. Germline CDR1 is MNHEY and CDR2 is SVGEGT. V was clipped by 6 bases and J by 10 bases, with 15 bases between them. This CDR3 is 12 amino acids long. TCRdb ran MiXCR on the 5' RACE reads and lists one entry per CDR3 protein. In the table there are 340,000 or so distinct CDR3 sequences, approximately 12% of which are singletons. Specimen: CD4+ T cells sorted from PBMCs, collected 15 days after the yellow fever booster vaccination. The V gene is TRBV6-2 or TRBV6-3, the J gene TRBJ2-5, with a tentative D call TRBD1 (6 bases). This TCR was recovered from a man in his late teens or twenties who received the YFV17D yellow fever vaccine. The CDR3 nucleotides are TGTGCCAGCAGCACAAACAGGGTCGACCAGTACTTC. This gives the protein CASSTNRVDQYF.